A single sample gave rise to the 5 T cell receptor beta chains below, sequenced in a study of blood T cell repertoires in COVID-19 (dated by TCRdb to between 2020 and 2021). The library was produced with the immunoSEQ multiplex PCR assay. Entries here come from immuneACCESS through TCRdb and include only in-frame sequences with V and J called. Some clones fail to appear in such tables; in the studies checked, an unresolved V gene covers under half of the shortfall, and the cause of the remainder is unknown. The sample table contains about 47,000 clones; only one count was recorded for 65% to 85% of them. The ten largest make up 1.5% to 2% of the sample. Sequenced material: peripheral blood. These TCRs come from a man between 50 and 59 years old with acute or convalescent COVID-19.

The V gene is TRBV4-1, the J gene TRBJ1-5; 8 nucleotides agree with TRBD1. The CDR3 loop spans 15 amino acids. Germline V gene lookup returns CDR1 MGHRA and CDR2 YSYEKL. The V segment lost 0 bases and the J segment 5 bases; nucleotides outside the gene matches: 3. DNA for the CDR3: TGCGCCAGCAGCCAAGAAGTGACAGGGGATCAGCCCCAGCATTTT. This codes for CASSQEVTGDQPQHF.

This chain links TRBV21-1 with TRBJ2-7; the table's D gene call, TRBD1, was not cross checked with the DNA. TRBV21-1 is a pseudogene locus. This CDR3 is built from 17 residues. For the CDR3, the DNA is TGTGCCAGCAGCAAAGCGCTTTCATCGACAGGGTCAGGAGAGCAGTACTTC. Translation gives CASSKALSSTGSGEQYF.

The chain couples TRBV5-5 to TRBJ1-2; 7 nucleotides agree with TRBD1. This CDR3 has 15 amino acids. Germline trimming cut 0 bases from V and 1 base from J; bases unmatched to any gene: 3. Germline V CDR1 and CDR2: SGHKS, YYEKEE (reference sequence). The CDR3 coding sequence is TGTGCCAGCAGCTTGGAGGCAGGGGGTAACTATGGCTACACCTTC. It specifies CASSLEAGGNYGYTF.

This chain links TRBV5-6 with TRBJ2-1; D is perhaps TRBD1 (6 bases). Germline loops: CDR1 SGHDT, CDR2 YYEEEE. This CDR3 contains 15 residues. The V end lost 1 base, the J end lost 2 bases, and 10 bases lay between the germline ends. For the CDR3, the DNA is TGTGCCAGCAGCTTGTTCAGGGGCACCTACAATGAGCAGTTCTTC. This gives the protein CASSLFRGTYNEQFF.

A few counts support this clone. The chain recombines TRBV3-1 (or the pseudogene TRBV3-2) with TRBJ1-4; D ambiguous. V shed 1 base and J shed 8 bases, with 17 bases lying between them. Germline CDR1 and CDR2: LGHDT and YNNKEL (reference sequence). CDR3 length: 16 residues. The CDR3 DNA reads TGTGCCAGCAGCCAAGTAGTACCGTTTATGGAGGAAAAACTGTTTTTT. It is translated as CASSQVVPFMEEKLFF.